This T cell receptor beta chain derives from a study of blood T cell repertoires in COVID-19. Per germline, CDR1 GTSNPN and CDR2 SVGIG (reference sequence). Trimming took 0 bases from V and 7 from J, leaving 10 bases between them. The CDR3 extends over 13 amino acids. This clone was observed a few times. The sample holds other DNA sequences that translate to the same CDR3. The table came from immunoSEQ multiplex PCR; TCRdb's copy has only in-frame clones and leaves some out. The sample yields more than 250,000 clones, 80% to 90% seen once. The rearrangement joins TRBV30 to TRBJ1-5; D uncertain. The TCR comes from a man aged 25 to 40 who had recovered from COVID-19. The source material was PBMCs or T cells enriched from blood (not recorded which). CDR3 nucleotide sequence: TGTGCCTGGAGTGTAACGGGTGGACAGCCCCAGCATTTT. Amino acid sequence: CAWSVTGGQPQHF.